One sample yielded the 7 T cell receptor beta chains listed below, sequenced in a study of blood T cells in healthy people across ages. A second PCR, run for roughly 7 to 12 cycles, used a sample-barcoded 5' primer plus a J-beta primer mix. TCRdb recomputed calls from the 5' RACE reads with MiXCR, one row per CDR3 protein. This table holds around 400,000 distinct CDR3 sequences, over 45% found once. The material sequenced was blood. The receptors shown here come from a man aged 55 to 70 in good health.

The rearrangement joins TRBV6-5 to TRBJ2-1, with TRBD2 as a possible D gene (6 bases). V lost 5 bases, J lost 8 bases, and 19 bases lay in between. CDR1 MNHEY and CDR2 SVGAGI come from the germline V gene. There are 15 residues in the CDR3. CDR3 protein: CASSRGGLGFDEQFF. The CDR3 nucleotides read TGTGCCAGCAGTCGTGGGGGGTTAGGTTTCGATGAGCAGTTCTTC.

V gene TRBV29-1 combines with J gene TRBJ2-1; no definite D call. The V gene lost 6 bases and the J gene lost 10 bases, with 16 bases spanning the gap. CDR1 and CDR2 from the germline V gene are SQVTM and ANQGSEA. This CDR3 spans 12 amino acids. The CDR3 loop is CSVAPTNYEQFF. The CDR3 DNA reads TGCAGCGTGGCGCCTACAAACTACGAGCAGTTCTTC.

The chain couples TRBV7-9 to TRBJ1-5, with no clear D. V lost 5 bases and J lost 6, with 8 bases in between. The germline V gene encodes CDR1 SEHNR and CDR2 FQNEAQ (reference sequence). This CDR3 has 12 amino acids. This CDR3 is CASSILGQPQHF. In DNA, the CDR3 is TGTGCCAGCAGCATATTAGGTCAGCCCCAGCATTTT. The full variable domain, in which reference TRBV7-9 and TRBJ1-5 provide the parts outside the CDR3, is DTGVSQNPRHKITKRGQNVTFRCDPISEHNRLYWYRQTLGQGPEFLTYFQNEAQLEKSRLLSDRFSAERPKGSFSTLEIQRTEQGDSAMYLCASSILGQPQHFGDGTRLSIL.

The chain carries TRBV29-1 and TRBJ2-7; maybe TRBD1 (7 bases). Trimming took off 4 bases at V and 1 base at J, with 14 bases between the two ends. Looked up from germline, CDR1 is SQVTM and CDR2 is ANQGSEA. The CDR3 totals 14 residues. The CDR3 DNA reads as TGCAGCGTTGCAAAACAGGGGAGGTCCTACGAGCAGTACTTC. It specifies CSVAKQGRSYEQYF.

V and J are TRBV28 and TRBJ2-4; perhaps TRBD2 as D (6 bases). The J call may be in error: the DNA end matches TRBJ2-7 better. There are 16 residues in the CDR3. From germline, CDR1 is MDHEN and CDR2 SYDVKM. CDR3 region: CASSFRGSPGVYEQYF. CDR3 sequence (DNA): TGTGCCAGCAGTTTCCGGGGATCCCCGGGAGTCTACGAGCAGTACTTC.

Notes on this clonotype: One end of the junction is discordant with germline, which a read error may explain. The CDR3 region has the DNA TGTGCCAGTAGTGTCGCTCAGGGATTCCCCGGGCCTAACCTCCACTTT. It codes for CASSVAQGFPGPNLHF. This rearrangement joins TRBV6-1 to TRBJ1-6; weak D call: TRBD1 (5 bases). The CDR3 is 16 residues long. Germline CDR1 is MNHNS and CDR2 is SASEGT.

Note on this clonotype: Relative to the germline gene, one junction end is altered; a read error may explain this. The CDR3 coding sequence is TGCAGCGGATCCCACAGGGGGAGCGTAGAGTCCCAGTACTTC. The encoded protein is CSGSHRGSVESQYF. This sequence joins TRBV20-1 and TRBJ2-5; 8 bases are shared with TRBD1. Per germline, CDR1 DFQATT and CDR2 SNEGSKA (reference sequence). This CDR3 comprises 14 residues.